The clone carrying this T cell receptor (beta chain) occurred many times. TCRdb re-called the RT-PCR reads through MiXCR, storing one row per CDR3 protein. Of hundreds of thousands of distinct CDR3 sequences in the sample, approximately 15% are singletons; the top ten hold just over 3.5%. The CDR3 length is 15 residues. The V and J ends lost 6 bases and 2 bases respectively, with 16 bases between them. The source is a female donor in good health, serving as a healthy control. The gene calls are TRBV12-3 or TRBV12-4 and TRBJ1-2, with D possibly TRBD1 on 6 matching bases. Specimen: memory CD4+ T cells from blood. The CDR3 spells CASSTQGLLNYGYTF. The DNA of the CDR3 is TGTGCCAGCAGCACCCAGGGGCTACTAAACTATGGCTACACCTTC.